These 25 T cell receptor beta chains were all obtained from the same sample, sequenced in a study of T cells in localized non-small cell lung cancer. Measured with immunoSEQ multiplex PCR; TCRdb has only the in-frame clones, and not every one. The sample shows tens of thousands of clones, around 89% of them seen only once. Source: PBMCs, taken before any cancer treatment. The source of these receptors is a man between 40 and 69 years old with stage II lung adenocarcinoma.

This rearrangement joins TRBV5-1 to TRBJ2-7; perhaps TRBD1 as D (5 bases). Per the germline V gene, CDR1 is SGHRS and CDR2 is YFSETQ. This CDR3 region has 13 residues. Trimming took 7 bases from V and 7 from J, leaving 18 bases between them. The CDR3 loop reads CASANGQGGEQYF. The CDR3 DNA is TGCGCCAGCGCCAACGGGCAGGGCGGAGAGCAGTACTTC. The full variable domain, rest sourced from reference TRBV5-1 and TRBJ2-7, is KAGVTQTPRYLIKTRGQQVTLSCSPISGHRSVSWYQQTPGQGLQFLFEYFSETQRNKGNFPGRFSGRQFSNSRSEMNVSTLELGDSALYLCASANGQGGEQYFGPGTRLTVT.

This clone turned up a few times. This chain uses TRBV6-5 with TRBJ2-1, with TRBD1 matching over 12 bases. The CDR3 is 16 residues long. The V gene's germline CDR1 is MNHEY and CDR2 SVGAGI. Losses at the gene ends were 2 bases for V and 7 bases for J; bases not matched to a gene: 6. CDR3 DNA: TGTGCCAGCAGTTACCAGGGACAGGGGGCTGCGAATGAGCAGTTCTTC. Residues: CASSYQGQGAANEQFF.

The chain joins TRBV9 to TRBJ2-7; no reliable D call. Trimming pared 0 bases from V and 2 bases from J, leaving 15 bases between. The germline V gene encodes CDR1 SGDLS and CDR2 YYNGEE. This CDR3 is 16 amino acids long. CDR3 DNA: TGTGCCAGCAGCGTAGCCGCCACCATAACAGCCTACGAGCAGTACTTC. Its protein product is CASSVAATITAYEQYF.

CDR3 region: CASSLSYGANYGYTF. CDR3 in DNA: TGCGCCAGCAGCTTGTCTTACGGAGCTAACTATGGCTACACCTTC. The chain combines TRBV5-1 with TRBJ1-2; the D is unclear. Germline values: CDR1 SGHRS, CDR2 YFSETQ. V was cut by 1 base and J by 0 bases, with 10 bases left in between. The CDR3 has 15 residues.

The chain joins TRBV21-1 to TRBJ1-2; no DNA check was done on the table's D call, TRBD1. TRBV21-1 is designated a pseudogene. The CDR3 loop spans 15 amino acids. In DNA, the CDR3 is TGTGCCAGCAGCACCCAGACAGGGTGTTTGGGGGGCTACACCTTC. Translating gives CASSTQTGCLGGYTF.

The chain couples TRBV7-9 to TRBJ2-3; D not certain. CDR1 and CDR2 (germline): SEHNR, FQNEAQ (reference sequence). Trimming left V 5 bases short and J 4 bases short, with 10 bases between. The CDR3 length is 13 residues. The CDR3: CASSPRGPDTQYF. The CDR3 DNA sequence: TGTGCCAGCAGCCCGCGCGGCCCAGATACGCAGTATTTT.

The J gene is TRBJ1-1, the V gene TRBV18, with TRBD1 matching over 7 bases. V shed 6 bases, J shed 1 base, and the junction held 2 bases outside the gene matches. The CDR3 has 13 residues. From germline, CDR1 is KGHSH and CDR2 LQKENI. This CDR3 reads CASSGTENTEAFF. The CDR3 DNA sequence: TGTGCCAGCTCCGGGACAGAGAACACTGAAGCTTTCTTT. Combining the CDR3 with reference TRBV18 and TRBJ1-1 gives the whole variable domain NAGVMQNPRHLVRRRGQEARLRCSPMKGHSHVYWYRQLPEEGLKFMVYLQKENIIDESGMPKERFSAEFPKEGPSILRIQQVVRGDSAAYFCASSGTENTEAFFGQGTRLTVV.

The chain links TRBV18 to TRBJ2-7; D gene unclear. CDR1 and CDR2 (germline): KGHSH, LQKENI. CDR3 length: 16 amino acids. The V and J ends lost 3 bases and 0 bases respectively, with 15 bases between them. The CDR3 spells CASSPPSLSASYEQYF. Here the CDR3 DNA reads TGTGCCAGCTCACCCCCAAGCCTGTCGGCCTCCTACGAGCAGTACTTC.

The J gene is TRBJ1-1, the V gene TRBV9; D remains ambiguous. The CDR3 length is 13 residues. V was pared by 0 bases and J by 3 bases, with 6 bases between. Germline V gene data show CDR1 as SGDLS and CDR2 as YYNGEE. CDR3 region: CASSVEGHTEAFF. CDR3 bases: TGTGCCAGCAGCGTAGAAGGTCACACTGAAGCTTTCTTT.

The CDR3 sequence: CASSLSFGQETQYF. The CDR3 DNA sequence: TGTGCCAGCAGCTTAAGTTTTGGCCAAGAGACCCAGTACTTC. The V and J genes are TRBV7-3 and TRBJ2-5; D call uncertain. The CDR3 is 14 residues long. CDR1 SGHTA and CDR2 FQGTGA come from the germline V gene. The germline V and J ends were trimmed by 1 base and 1 base, with 7 bases remaining between them.

The chain uses TRBV2 and TRBJ1-5; 7 bases fit TRBD1. The CDR3 has 16 residues. J lost 0 bases, V lost 3 bases, and 5 bases had no gene match. Looked up from germline, CDR1 is SNHLY and CDR2 is FYNNEI. DNA for the CDR3: TGTGCCAGCAGTGAGGGACAGCCTGATAGCAATCAGCCCCAGCATTTT. This sequence encodes CASSEGQPDSNQPQHF.

The V gene is TRBV9, the J gene TRBJ1-3; weak D call: TRBD1 (5 bases). CDR1 and CDR2 from the germline V gene are SGDLS and YYNGEE. The CDR3 runs to 17 residues. V lost 3 bases and J lost 0, with 16 bases in between. Written as DNA, the CDR3 is TGTGCCAGCAGCGACCCCGGGACGGAGTACTCTGGAAACACCATATATTTT. Translation gives CASSDPGTEYSGNTIYF.

V usage is TRBV11-1 and J usage is TRBJ1-2; a possible D gene is TRBD1 (5 bases). The CDR3 loop spans 13 amino acids. Per the germline V gene, CDR1 is SGHAT and CDR2 is FQDESV (reference sequence). Trimming shortened V by 3 bases and J by 8 bases, and 13 bases separated the two germline ends. The CDR3 DNA is TGTGCCAGCAGCTTGCGGGGACCCCTAGGCTACACCTTC. This gives the protein CASSLRGPLGYTF.

The chain carries TRBV15 and TRBJ1-3, with D unresolved. Between the trimmed V and J ends, which lost 0 bases and 2 bases, there was a span of 8 bases. Per germline, CDR1 LNHNV and CDR2 YYDKDF (reference sequence). This CDR3 contains 15 residues. The CDR3: CATSRDRVAGNTIYF. Written as DNA, the CDR3 is TGTGCCACCAGCAGAGATCGGGTGGCTGGAAACACCATATATTTT.

In DNA, the CDR3 is TGTGCCAGTAGTATAGATGGGGGGGTAAGGGAGCAGTTCTTC. It yields the protein CASSIDGGVREQFF. The V gene is TRBV19, the J gene TRBJ2-1; 7 bases line up with TRBD2. The CDR3 is 14 residues long. J gave up 10 bases and V 0 bases, and 6 bases lay outside the gene matches. In germline, CDR1 is LNHDA, CDR2 SQIVND (reference sequence). Using reference TRBV19 and TRBJ2-1 for the parts outside the CDR3, the full variable domain is DGGITQSPKYLFRKEGQNVTLSCEQNLNHDAMYWYRQDPGQGLRLIYYSQIVNDFQKGDIAEGYSVSREKKESFPLTVTSAQKNPTAFYLCASSIDGGVREQFFGPGTRLTVL.

V is TRBV10-1 and J is TRBJ2-1; possible D gene TRBD2, 6 bases. Germline assignment: CDR1 WNHNN and CDR2 SYGVQD (reference sequence). The germline V and J ends were trimmed by 9 bases and 1 base, with 13 bases remaining between them. The CDR3 consists of 14 residues. The CDR3 loop is CASAGGTSYNEQFF. The CDR3 DNA sequence: TGCGCCAGTGCTGGGGGGACTTCCTACAATGAGCAGTTCTTC.

The chain joins TRBV6-1 to TRBJ2-7, with D tentatively TRBD1 (5 bases). The V gene lost 5 bases and the J gene lost 3 bases, with 14 bases spanning the gap. Germline V gives CDR1 MNHNS, CDR2 SASEGT. The CDR3 runs 14 residues. CDR3 region: CASSLIMTDYEQYF. CDR3 DNA: TGTGCCAGCAGTCTTATTATGACAGACTACGAGCAGTACTTC.

The rearrangement uses TRBV6-6 and TRBJ2-3; 9 bases are shared with TRBD2. The CDR3 has 15 amino acids. The germline gives CDR1 MNHNY, CDR2 SVGAGI (reference sequence). J was trimmed by 4 bases and V by 4 bases; bases with no gene match: 6. The CDR3 sequence is CASSSSGGGADTQYF. The CDR3 nucleotides are TGTGCCAGCAGTTCCTCGGGCGGGGGGGCAGATACGCAGTATTTT.

The sample holds a few counts of this clone. The V call is TRBV4-2, the J call TRBJ1-2, with D tentatively TRBD1 (6 bases). V lost 1 base and J 6 bases, leaving 15 bases between the germline ends. Germline V gene sequence: CDR1 LGHNA, CDR2 YNFKEQ. The CDR3 extends over 15 amino acids. CDR3 protein: CASSQARDITDGYTF. The CDR3 DNA reads TGTGCCAGCAGCCAAGCAAGGGACATAACGGATGGCTACACCTTC.

The V gene is TRBV6-5, the J gene TRBJ2-7, with 8 nucleotides matching TRBD2. The germline V gene encodes CDR1 MNHEY and CDR2 SVGAGI. The CDR3 is made up of 15 amino acids. V was pared by 6 bases and J by 4 bases, with 11 bases of the junction left unmatched. The CDR3 nucleotides read TGTGCCAGCAGAACTAGCGGCTCCGTCGGATACGAGCAGTACTTC. Protein sequence: CASRTSGSVGYEQYF.

The chain carries TRBV6-1 and TRBJ2-3; D ambiguous. V was shortened by 6 bases and J by 0 bases, with 10 bases between the two germline ends. The CDR3 runs 14 residues. Germline V CDR1 and CDR2: MNHNS, SASEGT. Here the CDR3 DNA reads TGTGCCAGCAGATTGACCTCTAGCACAGATACGCAGTATTTT. Protein: CASRLTSSTDTQYF.

The CDR3 spells CSVADPAGYF. CDR3 sequence (DNA): TGCAGCGTGGCTGACCCGGCCGGGTACTTC. The V call is TRBV29-1, the J call TRBJ2-7, with D uncertain. Germline assignment: CDR1 SQVTM and CDR2 ANQGSEA. V was trimmed by 6 bases and J by 12 bases, leaving 15 bases between them. CDR3 length equals 10 residues.

The V and J genes are TRBV6-1 and TRBJ1-2, with 7 bases aligning to TRBD1. Unmatched junction bases numbered 12, after V lost 4 bases and J lost 10 bases. Germline V gives CDR1 MNHNS, CDR2 SASEGT. The CDR3 runs 14 residues. The CDR3 coding sequence is TGTGCCAGCAGTGGAGACAGGGATCTTTTCGACTACACCTTC. It yields the protein CASSGDRDLFDYTF.

The V call is TRBV15, the J call TRBJ1-2; maybe TRBD1 (5 bases). V was pared by 3 bases and J by 4 bases, with 18 bases between. Germline CDR1 and CDR2: LNHNV and YYDKDF (reference sequence). The CDR3 runs to 16 residues. CDR3 residues: CATSSVARGKTYGYTF. CDR3 DNA: TGTGCCACCAGCAGCGTTGCAAGGGGAAAGACCTATGGCTACACCTTC.

V gene TRBV6-5 combines with J gene TRBJ1-4; TRBD1 matches 7 bases. Germline lookup yields CDR1 MNHEY and CDR2 SVGAGI. This CDR3 is built from 14 residues. The V segment lost 0 bases and the J segment 6 bases; nucleotides outside the gene matches: 1. The CDR3 region is CASSYSGGHEKLFF. CDR3 coding DNA: TGTGCCAGCAGTTACTCAGGGGGCCATGAAAAACTGTTTTTT.